The 2 T cell receptor beta chains listed next were all sequenced from one sample in a study of OX40 agonist ivuxolimab in advanced cancers. The data were produced by immunoSEQ multiplex PCR, yet TCRdb's version contains in-frame clones alone and is incomplete. The data hold some 64,000 clones, with around 90% observed a single time. Sequenced material: CD4+ or CD8+ T cells sorted from blood, taken in a trial of the OX40 agonist ivuxolimab. These receptor sequences come from an adult with an advanced solid tumor such as melanoma, head and neck, liver or kidney cancer.

V is TRBV15 and J is TRBJ1-1; D gene uncertain. The germline gives CDR1 LNHNV, CDR2 YYDKDF (reference sequence). This CDR3 spans 14 amino acids. The ends were cut back, 3 bases at V and 1 base at J, with 9 bases in the middle. The CDR3 protein is CATSSWTENTEAFF. DNA of the CDR3: TGTGCCACCAGCAGCTGGACGGAGAACACTGAAGCTTTCTTT.

The gene calls are TRBV29-1 and TRBJ2-7, with D perhaps TRBD1 (6 bases). This CDR3 spans 13 amino acids. V was clipped by 7 bases and J by 0 bases, with 13 bases between them. CDR1 and CDR2 from the germline V gene are SQVTM and ANQGSEA. CDR3 coding DNA: TGCAGCGCCCGGGACACCAGCTCCTACGAGCAGTACTTC. Translating it yields CSARDTSSYEQYF.